This TCR beta chain appears in the sequencing data of a study of response to subunit inactivated influenza vaccine. Study-level findings and limits: Researchers suggested that each seasonal influenza vaccination recruits few new T cells.

A single record per CDR3 protein comes from TCRdb applying MiXCR to the RT-PCR reads. The table records more than 500,000 distinct CDR3 sequences, around 11% of them present only once. In this sample, this clonotype turned up many times. Its antigen is as yet unknown. The CDR3 spans 13 residues. V lost 2 bases to trimming and J lost 8 bases, with 10 bases between them. Germline assignment: CDR1 SGHNT and CDR2 YENEEA. These data were likewise used in another study, on T cells expressing NK-cell markers. As reported in that work: UMIs were included in TCR beta cDNA generated by 5'RACE template switching. From sorted CD3+CD56+NKG2C+, CD3+CD56+NKG2C- and CD3+CD56-NKG2C+ T cells came the TCR beta repertoires. Each of several donors carried dominant NKG2C+ clonotypes accounting for about 1.0-7.0% of CD8+ T cells. Several donors likewise had their CD3+CD56-NKG2C+ fraction led by these clonotypes.

The chain recombines TRBV11-3 with TRBJ2-1; perhaps D is TRBD1 or TRBD2 (5 bases each). The receptor was isolated from a man in his forties or fifties who received an inactivated influenza vaccine. The material was PBMCs from blood, obtained on the day of vaccination. CDR3 in amino acids: CASSLNRDHEQFF. DNA for the CDR3: TGTGCCAGCAGCTTAAATCGGGACCATGAGCAGTTCTTC.